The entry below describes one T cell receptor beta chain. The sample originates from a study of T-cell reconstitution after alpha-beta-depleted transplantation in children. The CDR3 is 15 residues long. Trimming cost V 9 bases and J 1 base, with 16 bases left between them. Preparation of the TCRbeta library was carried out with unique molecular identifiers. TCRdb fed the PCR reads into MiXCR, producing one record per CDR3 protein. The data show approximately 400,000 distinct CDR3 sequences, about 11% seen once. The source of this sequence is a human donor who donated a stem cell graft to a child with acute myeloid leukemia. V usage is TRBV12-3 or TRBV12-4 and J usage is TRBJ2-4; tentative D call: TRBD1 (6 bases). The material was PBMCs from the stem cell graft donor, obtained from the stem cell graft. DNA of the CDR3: TGTGCCAGTGGGCCTCAGGGGTGGGCCAAAAACATTCAGTACTTC. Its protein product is CASGPQGWAKNIQYF.